One sample yielded the 17 T cell receptor beta chains listed below, sequenced in a study of human T cells and chemical hapten exposure. TCRdb itself ran the RACE reads through MiXCR, one entry per CDR3 protein. The sample lists roughly 49,000 distinct CDR3 sequences; approximately 4.7% were seen once. Time point noted: healthy volunteer bleed at 2 weeks. The total RNA was obtained from whole blood that was not fractionated. Sequenced input: whole blood. The source is a female donor in good health. Some clones in this sample may be carry-over from other donors' samples.

This clonotype was counted a single time. The chain carries TRBV18 and TRBJ2-7; 8 bases line up with TRBD2. Germline CDR1 reads KGHSH; CDR2 reads LQKENI. The CDR3 is made up of 15 amino acids. Trimming cost V 0 bases and J 2 bases; bases outside gene matches: 3. CDR3 sequence reads: CASSPPSAGAYEQYF. CDR3 DNA sequence: TGTGCCAGCTCACCACCATCAGCGGGGGCCTACGAGCAGTACTTC.

This clonotype was recorded at least ten times. The V call is TRBV7-2, the J call TRBJ1-1; no reliable D call. Germline CDR1 SGHTA, CDR2 FQGNSA. CDR3 length: 12 residues. Trimming cost V 6 bases and J 10 bases, with 15 bases left between them. The CDR3: CASRPASRIAFF. CDR3 nucleotides: TGTGCCAGCAGACCGGCCTCGAGGATAGCTTTCTTT.

At least ten counts were recorded for this clonotype. The V call is TRBV7-6, the J call TRBJ2-1; possible D gene TRBD2, 6 bases. Trimming removed 5 bases at V and 8 bases at J, with 25 bases between. Looked up from germline, CDR1 is SGHVS and CDR2 is FNYEAQ. CDR3 size: 17 residues. The CDR3 is CASSKSPAGGVWDEQFF. The CDR3, as DNA: TGTGCCAGCAGCAAGTCGCCGGCCGGAGGGGTTTGGGATGAGCAGTTCTTC.

The rearrangement uses TRBV6-1 and TRBJ2-7; maybe TRBD2 (5 bases). Germline lookup yields CDR1 MNHNS and CDR2 SASEGT. This CDR3 is 15 amino acids long. The ends were cut back, 3 bases at V and 4 bases at J, with 16 bases in the middle. CDR3 amino acids: CASSDSRGIVYEQYF. The CDR3 DNA follows: TGTGCCAGCAGTGATTCTCGGGGTATAGTTTACGAGCAGTACTTC.

The sample holds many counts of this clonotype. The rearrangement uses TRBV10-3 and TRBJ2-5, with 7 bases matching TRBD2. V lost 7 bases to trimming and J lost 0 bases; unmatched junction nucleotides: 8. In germline, CDR1 is ENHRY, CDR2 SYGVKD. The CDR3 has 15 amino acids. The CDR3 DNA follows: TGTGCCATCAAGGCGGGGGAAACTTACCAAGAGACCCAGTACTTC. Residues: CAIKAGETYQETQYF.

The sample holds many counts of this clonotype. The J gene is TRBJ2-3, the V gene TRBV4-1; D is undetermined. This CDR3 has 13 residues. Trimming cost V 3 bases and J 0 bases, with 4 bases left between them. The germline V gene encodes CDR1 MGHRA and CDR2 YSYEKL. In nucleotides, the CDR3 is TGCGCCAGCAGCCATGGAAGCACAGATACGCAGTATTTT. Protein sequence: CASSHGSTDTQYF.

This clonotype showed up many times. This rearrangement joins TRBV5-4 to TRBJ2-3; D may be TRBD1 or TRBD2 (6 bases each). This CDR3 has 15 amino acids. The V gene's germline CDR1 is SGHNT and CDR2 YYREEE (reference sequence). V was shortened by 0 bases and J by 4 bases, with 12 bases between the two germline ends. The DNA of the CDR3 is TGTGCCAGCAGCTTGGGGGGGGCCGTCGCAGATACGCAGTATTTT. Translating it yields CASSLGGAVADTQYF.

DNA of the CDR3: TGTGCCAGCAGCTTTGATCTACCCAGCTCCTATAATTCACCCCTCCACTTT. Translating it yields CASSFDLPSSYNSPLHF. The V gene is TRBV5-4, the J gene TRBJ1-6; no definite D call. Germline CDR1 reads SGHNT; CDR2 reads YYREEE (reference sequence). CDR3 size: 17 residues. Trimming removed 2 bases from V and 0 bases from J, with 12 bases in between.

In this sample, this clonotype turned up a few times. The chain carries TRBV20-1 and TRBJ2-2; the D is unclear. The V gene's germline CDR1 is DFQATT and CDR2 SNEGSKA (reference sequence). Trimming pared 2 bases from V and 0 bases from J, leaving 13 bases between. The CDR3 has 16 amino acids. This CDR3 is CSARPVGAANTGELFF. The CDR3 DNA is TGCAGTGCTAGACCCGTCGGCGCGGCGAACACCGGGGAGCTGTTTTTT.

This clonotype was recorded many times. V is TRBV12-3 or TRBV12-4 and J is TRBJ2-2; TRBD1 might be the D (6 bases). The ends were cut back, 7 bases at V and 4 bases at J, with 16 bases in the middle. CDR3 length: 15 amino acids. The DNA for the CDR3 is TGTGCCAGCACTACTACAGGGAGTGCCACCGGGGAGCTGTTTTTT. This codes for CASTTTGSATGELFF.

This clonotype occurred a few times. The CDR3 region has the DNA TGTGCCAGCAGTGGGGGGCTCGGTTATCAGCCCCAGCATTTT. This translates into CASSGGLGYQPQHF. The chain combines TRBV2 with TRBJ1-5; D might be TRBD1 (6 bases). Germline CDR1 and CDR2: SNHLY and FYNNEI. V lost 4 bases and J 5 bases, leaving 12 bases between the germline ends. The CDR3 spans 14 residues.

This chain uses TRBV20-1 with TRBJ2-4, with D perhaps TRBD1 (7 bases). V lost 3 bases, J lost 7 bases, and 16 bases lay in between. The CDR3 loop spans 14 amino acids. Germline CDR1 and CDR2: DFQATT and SNEGSKA (reference sequence). CDR3 residues: CSASRLAGGNIQYF. The CDR3 coding sequence is TGCAGTGCTAGTCGGCTGGCAGGGGGGAACATTCAGTACTTC.

This clonotype occurred many times. This chain connects TRBV12-3 or TRBV12-4 to TRBJ1-1; the match to TRBD1 covers 7 bases. CDR3 length equals 13 residues. V was clipped by 1 base and J by 10 bases; unmatched bases: 6. The CDR3 spells CASSLGQGVRAFF. CDR3 coding DNA: TGTGCCAGCAGTTTAGGACAGGGAGTGCGAGCTTTCTTT.

This clonotype was observed many times. The chain couples TRBV3-1 to TRBJ2-3, with D maybe TRBD2 (5 bases). This CDR3 has 15 amino acids. Germline V gene sequence: CDR1 LGHDT, CDR2 YNNKEL (reference sequence). The V end was cut by 6 bases, the J end by 1 base, with 14 bases between. The CDR3 bases are TGTGCCAGCAGTCGGACTCCCCTACGCACAGATACGCAGTATTTT. It translates to CASSRTPLRTDTQYF.

About this clonotype: Just one base apart from a much larger clone, this may be a read error. The chain recombines TRBV12-3 or TRBV12-4 with TRBJ2-7, with D maybe TRBD1 (6 bases). The CDR3 extends over 13 amino acids. Trimming stripped 5 bases from V and 0 bases from J, with 8 bases between. Here the CDR3 DNA reads TGTGCCAGCAGTCCGGACAGCTCCTACGAGCAGTACTTC. It encodes CASSPDSSYEQYF.

This clonotype has just a few counts. The V and J genes are TRBV7-9 and TRBJ2-1; 9 positions agree with TRBD2. Per germline, CDR1 SEHNR and CDR2 FQNEAQ (reference sequence). The CDR3 length is 14 residues. J lost 9 bases, V lost 3 bases, and 6 bases had no gene match. The chain's CDR3 is CASSFQRGAVEQFF. The DNA of the CDR3 is TGTGCCAGCAGCTTCCAGCGGGGGGCGGTTGAGCAGTTCTTC.

This clonotype was found many times. V gene TRBV28 combines with J gene TRBJ2-7; D is undetermined. The CDR3 spans 17 residues. With 5 bases removed from V and 0 bases from J, the gap between germline ends came to 20 bases. CDR1 is MDHEN and CDR2 is SYDVKM in the germline V gene. The CDR3 loop reads CASSPYAGPKPSYEQYF. The CDR3 DNA reads as TGTGCCAGCAGTCCGTACGCCGGACCCAAGCCCTCCTACGAGCAGTACTTC.